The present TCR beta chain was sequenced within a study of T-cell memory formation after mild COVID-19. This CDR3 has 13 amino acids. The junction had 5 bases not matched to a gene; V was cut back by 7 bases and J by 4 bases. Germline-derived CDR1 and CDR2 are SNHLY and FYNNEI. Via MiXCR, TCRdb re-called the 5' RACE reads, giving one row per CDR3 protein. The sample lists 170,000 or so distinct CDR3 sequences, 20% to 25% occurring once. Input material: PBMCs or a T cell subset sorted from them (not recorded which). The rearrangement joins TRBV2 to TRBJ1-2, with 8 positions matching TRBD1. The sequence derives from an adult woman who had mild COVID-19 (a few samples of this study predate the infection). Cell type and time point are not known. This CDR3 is CASNPGTGYGYTF. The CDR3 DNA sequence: TGTGCCAGCAACCCCGGGACAGGCTATGGCTACACCTTC.